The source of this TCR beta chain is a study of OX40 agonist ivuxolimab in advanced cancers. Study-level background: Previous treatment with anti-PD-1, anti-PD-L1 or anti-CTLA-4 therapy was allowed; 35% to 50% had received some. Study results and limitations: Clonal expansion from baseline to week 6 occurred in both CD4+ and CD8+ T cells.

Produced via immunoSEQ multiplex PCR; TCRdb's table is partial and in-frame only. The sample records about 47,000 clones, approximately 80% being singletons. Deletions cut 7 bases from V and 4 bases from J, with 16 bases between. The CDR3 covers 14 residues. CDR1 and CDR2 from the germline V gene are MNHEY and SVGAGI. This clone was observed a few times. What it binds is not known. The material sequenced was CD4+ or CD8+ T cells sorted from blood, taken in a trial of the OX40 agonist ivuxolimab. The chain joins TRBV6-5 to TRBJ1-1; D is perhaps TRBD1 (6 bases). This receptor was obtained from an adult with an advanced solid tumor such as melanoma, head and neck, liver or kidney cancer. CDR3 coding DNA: TGTGCCAGCAAAACCCCAGGGGTGGCCACTGAAGCTTTCTTT. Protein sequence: CASKTPGVATEAFF.